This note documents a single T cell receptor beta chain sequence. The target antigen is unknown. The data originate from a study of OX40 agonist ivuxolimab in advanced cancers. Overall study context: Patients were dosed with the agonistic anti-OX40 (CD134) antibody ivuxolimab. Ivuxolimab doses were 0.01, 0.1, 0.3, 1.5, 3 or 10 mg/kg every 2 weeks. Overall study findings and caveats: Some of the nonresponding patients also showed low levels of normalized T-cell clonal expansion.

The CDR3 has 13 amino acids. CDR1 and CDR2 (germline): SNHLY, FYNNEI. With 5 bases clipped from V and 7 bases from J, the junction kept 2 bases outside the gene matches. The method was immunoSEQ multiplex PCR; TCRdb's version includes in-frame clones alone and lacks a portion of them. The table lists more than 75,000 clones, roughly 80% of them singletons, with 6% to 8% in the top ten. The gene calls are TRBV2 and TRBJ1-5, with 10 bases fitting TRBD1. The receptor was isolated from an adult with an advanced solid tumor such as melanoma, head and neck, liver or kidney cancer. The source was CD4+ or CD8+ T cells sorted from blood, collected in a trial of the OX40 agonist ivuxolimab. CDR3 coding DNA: TGTGCCAGCAGTAGGGACAGGGGCCAGCCCCAGCATTTT. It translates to CASSRDRGQPQHF.